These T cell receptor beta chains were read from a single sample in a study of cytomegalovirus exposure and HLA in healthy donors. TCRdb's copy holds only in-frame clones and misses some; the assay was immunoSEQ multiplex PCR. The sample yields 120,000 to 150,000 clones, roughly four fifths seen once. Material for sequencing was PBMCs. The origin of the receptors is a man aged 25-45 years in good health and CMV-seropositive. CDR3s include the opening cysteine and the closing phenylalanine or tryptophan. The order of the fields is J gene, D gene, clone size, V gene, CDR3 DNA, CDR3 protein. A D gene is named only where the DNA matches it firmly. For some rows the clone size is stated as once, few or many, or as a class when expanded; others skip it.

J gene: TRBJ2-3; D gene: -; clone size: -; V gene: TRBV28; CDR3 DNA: TGTGCCAGCAGTTTCCTTAGCGGCACAGATACGCAGTATTTT; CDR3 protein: CASSFLSGTDTQYF
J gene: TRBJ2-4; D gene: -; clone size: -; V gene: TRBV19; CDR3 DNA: TGTGCCAGTAGTATTTGGCAAACCGAGGACATTCAGTACTTC; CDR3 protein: CASSIWQTEDIQYF
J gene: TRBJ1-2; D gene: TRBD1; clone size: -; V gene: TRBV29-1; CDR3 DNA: TGCAGCGCATTGGGACAGGGAGGTGGCTACACCTTC; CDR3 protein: CSALGQGGGYTF
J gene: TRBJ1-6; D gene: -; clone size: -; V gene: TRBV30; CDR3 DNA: TGTGCCTCCTCGGAGCTTTATAATTCACCCCTCCACTTT; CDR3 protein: CASSELYNSPLHF
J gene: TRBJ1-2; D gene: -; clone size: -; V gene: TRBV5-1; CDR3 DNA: TGCGCCAGCGGCCCGCGGGCTAACTATGGCTACACCTTC; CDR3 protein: CASGPRANYGYTF
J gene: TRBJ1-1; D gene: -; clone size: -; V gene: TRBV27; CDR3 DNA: TGTGCCAGCAATGCCAGGGAGAACACTGAAGCTTTCTTT; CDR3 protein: CASNARENTEAFF
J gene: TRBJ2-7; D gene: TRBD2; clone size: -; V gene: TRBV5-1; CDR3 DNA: TGCGCCAGCAGCTTGATGAGTACTAGCGTCTCGTACGAGCAGTACTTC; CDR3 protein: CASSLMSTSVSYEQYF
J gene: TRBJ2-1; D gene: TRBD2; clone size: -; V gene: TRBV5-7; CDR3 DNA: TGTGCCAGTGAACTAGCGGGGAACAATGAGCAGTTCTTC; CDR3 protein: CASELAGNNEQFF
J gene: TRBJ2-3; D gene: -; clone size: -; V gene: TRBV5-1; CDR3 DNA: TGCGCCAGCAGCCCTGTGTTGGGGCCCGCAGATACGCAGTATTTT; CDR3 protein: CASSPVLGPADTQYF
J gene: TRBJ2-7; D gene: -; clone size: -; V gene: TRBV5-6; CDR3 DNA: TGTGCCAGCAGCTTGGGAGGCCTCCCCTACGAGCAGTACTTC; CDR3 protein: CASSLGGLPYEQYF
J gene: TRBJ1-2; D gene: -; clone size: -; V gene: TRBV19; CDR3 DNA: TGTGCCAGTAGTATAGAAGTCGGAGCTAACTATGGCTACACCTTC; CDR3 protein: CASSIEVGANYGYTF
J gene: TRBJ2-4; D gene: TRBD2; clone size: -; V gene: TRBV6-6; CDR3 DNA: TGTGCCAGCACCCCGGGCGCGGGGGACATTCAGTACTTC; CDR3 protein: CASTPGAGDIQYF
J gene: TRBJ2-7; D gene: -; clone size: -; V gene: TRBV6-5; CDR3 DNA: TGTGCCAGCAGTTACGCCTCTATCTCCTACGAGCAGTACTTC; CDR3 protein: CASSYASISYEQYF
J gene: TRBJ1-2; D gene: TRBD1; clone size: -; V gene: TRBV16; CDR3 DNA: TGTGCCAGCAGCCAATTAAAGTCGGACAGGGGGTCTGGCTACACCTTC; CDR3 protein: CASSQLKSDRGSGYTF
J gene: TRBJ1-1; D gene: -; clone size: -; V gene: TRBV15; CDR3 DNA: TGTGCCACCAGCAGAGATTGGCAGGGGTGGGCTGAAGCTTTCTTT; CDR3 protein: CATSRDWQGWAEAFF
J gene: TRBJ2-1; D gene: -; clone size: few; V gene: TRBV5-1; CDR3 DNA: TGCGCCAGCTTACCCAGCGTGAGCTCCTACAATGAGCAGTTCTTC; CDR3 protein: CASLPSVSSYNEQFF
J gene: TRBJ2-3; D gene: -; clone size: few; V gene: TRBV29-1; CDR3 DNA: TGCAGCGTTGATACGGGAGGCACAGATACGCAGTATTTT; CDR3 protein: CSVDTGGTDTQYF
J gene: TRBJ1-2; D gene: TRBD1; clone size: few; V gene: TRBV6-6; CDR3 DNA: TGTGCCAGCAGCGACAGGGGGCAAAGGGGCTACACCTTC; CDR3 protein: CASSDRGQRGYTF
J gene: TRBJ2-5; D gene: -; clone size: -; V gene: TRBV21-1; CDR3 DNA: TGTGCCAGCAGCACGGGGGGAGCGCGGGAAGAGACCCAGTACTTC; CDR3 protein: CASSTGGAREETQYF
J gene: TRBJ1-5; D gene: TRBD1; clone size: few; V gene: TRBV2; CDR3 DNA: TGTGCCAGCAGTGAACGACAGGGGCCGTATCAGCCCCAGCATTTT; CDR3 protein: CASSERQGPYQPQHF
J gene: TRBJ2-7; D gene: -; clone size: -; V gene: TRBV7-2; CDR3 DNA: TGTGCCAGCAGGGGCAACGGGGGAGCGGGCTACGAGCAGTACTTC; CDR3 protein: CASRGNGGAGYEQYF
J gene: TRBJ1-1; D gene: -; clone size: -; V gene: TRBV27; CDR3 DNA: TGTGCCAGCAGTTTCAGGAGGAGGAACACTGAAGCTTTCTTT; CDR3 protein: CASSFRRRNTEAFF
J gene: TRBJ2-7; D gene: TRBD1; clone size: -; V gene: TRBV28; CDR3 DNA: TGTGCCAGCAGCATTCCGGGACAGGGCTCCTACGAGCAGTACTTC; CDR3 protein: CASSIPGQGSYEQYF
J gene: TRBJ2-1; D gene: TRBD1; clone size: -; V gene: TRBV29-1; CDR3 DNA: TGCAGCGTTGGCACAGGGGGCTGGGGCAATGAGCAGTTCTTC; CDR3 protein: CSVGTGGWGNEQFF
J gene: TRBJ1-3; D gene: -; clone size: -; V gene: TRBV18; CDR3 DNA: TGTGCCAGCTCAGGCGGACAGTTCTCTGGAAACACCATATATTTT; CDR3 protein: CASSGGQFSGNTIYF
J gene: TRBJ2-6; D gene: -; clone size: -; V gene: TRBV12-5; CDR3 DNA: TGTGCTAGTGGTTTGGCTCCGAGCTCTGGGGCCAACGTCCTGACTTTC; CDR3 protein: CASGLAPSSGANVLTF
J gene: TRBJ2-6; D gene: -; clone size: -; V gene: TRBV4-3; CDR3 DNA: TGCGCCAGCAGCCAAGCCCTAGGGGGTACTGGGGCCAACGTCCTGACTTTC; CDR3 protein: CASSQALGGTGANVLTF
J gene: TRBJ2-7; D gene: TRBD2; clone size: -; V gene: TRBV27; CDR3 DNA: TGTGCCAGCGCCCACGGGGAGGGCTCCTACGAGCAGTACTTC; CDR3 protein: CASAHGEGSYEQYF
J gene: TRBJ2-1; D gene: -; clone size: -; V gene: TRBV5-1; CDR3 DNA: TGCGCCAGCAGTGAGAGGAGAAATGAGCAGTTCTTC; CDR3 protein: CASSERRNEQFF
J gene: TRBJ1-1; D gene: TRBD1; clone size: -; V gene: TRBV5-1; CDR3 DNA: TGCGCCAGCAGCAGAATAAGACAGGGGCAGGACACTGAAGCTTTCTTT; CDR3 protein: CASSRIRQGQDTEAFF
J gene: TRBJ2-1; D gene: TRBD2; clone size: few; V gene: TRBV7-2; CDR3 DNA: TGTGCCAGCAGCAGTGGCAAACGGGGGGATGAGCAGTTCTTC; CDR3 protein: CASSSGKRGDEQFF
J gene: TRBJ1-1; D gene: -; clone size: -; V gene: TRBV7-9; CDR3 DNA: TGTGCCAGCAGCTTTGGACACCTCGGGACTGAAGCTTTCTTT; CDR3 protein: CASSFGHLGTEAFF
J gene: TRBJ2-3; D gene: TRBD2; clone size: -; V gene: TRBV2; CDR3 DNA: TGTGCCAGTACCCCGGGACTAGCAGGGAATACGCAGTATTTT; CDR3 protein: CASTPGLAGNTQYF
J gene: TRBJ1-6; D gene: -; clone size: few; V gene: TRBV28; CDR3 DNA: TGTGCCAGCAGCCTAGGACAGTTTAATTCACCCCTCCACTTT; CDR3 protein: CASSLGQFNSPLHF
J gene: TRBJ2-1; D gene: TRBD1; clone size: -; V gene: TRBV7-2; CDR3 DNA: TGTGCCAGCAGCTTAGTATTCACAGGGGGAAAGAATGAGCAGTTCTTC; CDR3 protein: CASSLVFTGGKNEQFF
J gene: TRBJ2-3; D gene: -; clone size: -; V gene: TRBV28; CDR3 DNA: TGTGCCAGCAGTTTATCCGAGCGGAACACAGATACGCAGTATTTT; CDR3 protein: CASSLSERNTDTQYF
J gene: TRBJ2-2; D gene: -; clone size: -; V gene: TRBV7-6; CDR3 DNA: TGTGCCAGCAGTTACGTGACAGCGAACACCGGGGAGCTGTTTTTT; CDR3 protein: CASSYVTANTGELFF
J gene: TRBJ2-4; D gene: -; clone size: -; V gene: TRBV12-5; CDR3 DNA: TGTGCTAGTGGTTTGGTACAAGGTGCGGTACCCAAAAACATTCAGTACTTC; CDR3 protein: CASGLVQGAVPKNIQYF
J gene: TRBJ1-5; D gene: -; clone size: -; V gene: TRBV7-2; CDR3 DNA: TGTGCCAGCAGCTTTACGGGCAATCAGCCCCAGCATTTT; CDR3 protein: CASSFTGNQPQHF
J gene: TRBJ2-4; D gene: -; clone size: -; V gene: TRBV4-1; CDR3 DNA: TGCGCCAGCAGCCAAGGAGGACTAGCCAAAAACATTCAGTACTTC; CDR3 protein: CASSQGGLAKNIQYF
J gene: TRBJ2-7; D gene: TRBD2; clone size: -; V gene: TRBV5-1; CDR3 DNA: TGCGCCAGCAGCTTGGCCGGGGGACTAGCGGGAGGCCAAACGTCCTACGAGCAGTACTTC; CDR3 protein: CASSLAGGLAGGQTSYEQYF
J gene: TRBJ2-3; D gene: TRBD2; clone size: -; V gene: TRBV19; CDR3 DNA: TGTGCCAGTACCGCGGGGACTAGCGGGGGCCCCACAGATACGCAGTATTTT; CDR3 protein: CASTAGTSGGPTDTQYF
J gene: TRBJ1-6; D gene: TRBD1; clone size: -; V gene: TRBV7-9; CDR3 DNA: TGTGCCAGCAGCTTAGCGGCAGGGGGTGATAATTCACCCCTCCACTTT; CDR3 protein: CASSLAAGGDNSPLHF
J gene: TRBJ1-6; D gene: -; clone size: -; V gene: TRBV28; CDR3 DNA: TGTGCCAGCAGTTCAGGGATAAGCTCCTATAATTCACCCCTCCACTTT; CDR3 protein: CASSSGISSYNSPLHF
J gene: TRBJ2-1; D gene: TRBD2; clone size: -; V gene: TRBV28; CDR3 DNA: TGTGCCAGCAGTTTATCCCTGACTAGCGGGGGGGCAATCGACAATGAGCAGTTCTTC; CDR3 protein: CASSLSLTSGGAIDNEQFF
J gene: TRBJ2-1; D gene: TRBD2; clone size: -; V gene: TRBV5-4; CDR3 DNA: TGTGCCAGCAGCGATGGACTAGCGGAGAGCTCCTACAATGAGCAGTTCTTC; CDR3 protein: CASSDGLAESSYNEQFF
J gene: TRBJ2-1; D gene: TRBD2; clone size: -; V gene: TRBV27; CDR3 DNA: TGTGCCAGCTCGAGCGGGAGTGGGTCCTACAATGAGCAGTTCTTC; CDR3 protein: CASSSGSGSYNEQFF
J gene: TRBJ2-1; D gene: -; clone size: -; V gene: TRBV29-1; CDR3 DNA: TGCAGCGTTGGACAGGGAGGCAATGAGCAGTTCTTC; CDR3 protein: CSVGQGGNEQFF
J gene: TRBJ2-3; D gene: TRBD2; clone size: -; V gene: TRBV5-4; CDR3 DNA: TGTGCCAGCACGAAAGGACTAGCGGGGGCCGGCGATACGCAGTATTTT; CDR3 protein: CASTKGLAGAGDTQYF
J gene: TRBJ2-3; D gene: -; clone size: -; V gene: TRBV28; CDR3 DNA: TGTGCCAGCACCCGGGACAAAGGGGTAGATACGCAGTATTTT; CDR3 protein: CASTRDKGVDTQYF
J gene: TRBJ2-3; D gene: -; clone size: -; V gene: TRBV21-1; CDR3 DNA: TGTGCCAGCGTAACAGGGTATTACACAGATACGCAGTATTTT; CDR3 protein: CASVTGYYTDTQYF
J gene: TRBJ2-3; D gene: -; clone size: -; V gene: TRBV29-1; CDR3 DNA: TGCAGCGTTGTCGCCCCGACTAATACGCAGTATTTT; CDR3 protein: CSVVAPTNTQYF
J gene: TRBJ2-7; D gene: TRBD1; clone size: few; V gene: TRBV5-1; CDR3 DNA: TGCGCCAGCAGAACGCGACAGGGGGCCTCCCCAAACGAGCAGTACTTC; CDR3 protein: CASRTRQGASPNEQYF